These T cell receptor beta chains were read from a single sample in a study of cytomegalovirus exposure and HLA in healthy donors. Sequenced by immunoSEQ multiplex PCR; TCRdb stores in-frame clones only, minus some. The profile shows some 130,000 clones, roughly 80% of them singletons. The material sequenced was PBMCs. The receptors shown here come from a young man in good health and CMV-seronegative. Each CDR3 is given with its conserved first and last residue. Fields, in order: V gene, clone size, J gene, D gene, CDR3 protein, CDR3 DNA. D genes are given only for firm matches. Where a row states a size, it is once, few, many or the class of an expanded clone; other rows omit it.

>TRBV11-1|.|TRBJ2-5|TRBD1
CASSLPGGLTETQYF
TGTGCCAGCAGCTTACCAGGGGGCTTGACAGAGACCCAGTACTTC
>TRBV27|few|TRBJ2-7|.
CASSNDRSSYEQYF
TGTGCCAGCAGTAACGACAGGAGCTCCTACGAGCAGTACTTC
>TRBV6-5|.|TRBJ2-7|TRBD1
CASSYRDSSYEQYF
TGTGCCAGCAGTTACCGGGACAGTTCCTACGAGCAGTACTTC
>TRBV4-2|.|TRBJ2-3|.
CASSQGPQGPDTQYF
TGTGCCAGCAGCCAGGGCCCTCAGGGGCCAGATACGCAGTATTTT
>TRBV6-1|.|TRBJ1-2|.
CASSEGPGYGYTF
TGTGCCAGCAGTGAAGGGCCAGGGTATGGCTACACCTTC
>TRBV7-9|.|TRBJ2-1|.
CASITEGGREQFF
TGTGCCAGCATCACTGAGGGTGGTAGAGAGCAGTTCTTC
>TRBV19|.|TRBJ2-7|.
CASSITSTGSYEQYF
TGTGCCAGTAGTATAACGTCGACAGGCTCCTACGAGCAGTACTTC
>TRBV19|.|TRBJ1-1|TRBD1
CASSIKDRGLTEAFF
TGTGCCAGTAGTATTAAGGACAGGGGGCTCACTGAAGCTTTCTTT
>TRBV11-1|.|TRBJ2-2|TRBD2
CASSLVASGRARRTGELFF
TGTGCCAGCAGCTTAGTGGCAAGCGGGAGGGCCAGGCGCACCGGGGAGCTGTTTTTT
>TRBV5-6|.|TRBJ2-1|TRBD2
CASSSPSGILRYSNEQFF
TGTGCCAGCAGCTCGCCTAGCGGGATTCTACGGTATAGCAATGAGCAGTTCTTC
>TRBV19|.|TRBJ2-1|.
CASSQPGAEQFF
TGTGCCAGTAGTCAGCCAGGGGCTGAGCAGTTCTTC
>TRBV7-9|.|TRBJ2-2|TRBD1
CASRPPGGGPGELFF
TGTGCCAGCAGACCCCCAGGGGGTGGACCCGGGGAGCTGTTTTTT
>TRBV11-2|.|TRBJ2-7|TRBD1
CASSLGYRGLYEQYF
TGTGCCAGCAGTTTAGGATACAGGGGCTTATACGAGCAGTACTTC
>TRBV28|.|TRBJ2-1|.
CASSQTWEQFF
TGTGCCAGCAGTCAGACATGGGAGCAGTTCTTC
>TRBV2|.|TRBJ1-5|.
CASSEQGRQQPQHF
TGTGCCAGCAGTGAACAGGGGCGGCAGCAGCCCCAGCATTTT
>TRBV21-1|few|TRBJ1-1|.
CASSKVAGYTEAFF
TGTGCCAGCAGCAAAGTCGCGGGGTACACTGAAGCTTTCTTT
>TRBV6-5|.|TRBJ2-3|.
CASSPPVGSVDTQYF
TGTGCCAGCAGCCCTCCCGTGGGCTCAGTTGATACGCAGTATTTT
>TRBV6-4|few|TRBJ1-2|.
CASSWEGGYTF
TGTGCCAGCTCTTGGGAGGGTGGCTACACCTTC
>TRBV7-9|.|TRBJ2-5|TRBD1
CASSANRGRTASLETQYF
TGTGCCAGCAGCGCCAACAGGGGGAGGACCGCAAGTCTGGAGACCCAGTACTTC
>TRBV4-2|.|TRBJ1-1|TRBD1
CASSRNRGGTEAFF
TGTGCCAGCAGTCGTAACAGGGGTGGCACTGAAGCTTTCTTT
>TRBV5-4|.|TRBJ2-5|TRBD2
CASSSVPAGGETQYF
TGTGCCAGCAGCTCGGTTCCAGCGGGAGGAGAGACCCAGTACTTC
>TRBV29-1|few|TRBJ2-7|TRBD2
CSVDGGSVEQYF
TGCAGCGTTGACGGGGGGTCCGTCGAGCAGTACTTC
>TRBV5-4|.|TRBJ2-7|.
CASSTPGQNYEQYF
TGTGCCAGCAGCACACCAGGACAAAACTACGAGCAGTACTTC
>TRBV5-6|few|TRBJ2-2|TRBD2
CASSYGLAGVTGELFF
TGTGCCAGCAGCTACGGACTAGCGGGAGTCACCGGGGAGCTGTTTTTT
>TRBV27|.|TRBJ1-5|.
CASSLSGVAQPQHF
TGTGCCAGCAGTTTATCCGGGGTTGCTCAGCCCCAGCATTTT
>TRBV2|few|TRBJ1-4|TRBD1
CASSPQGAGYEKLFF
TGTGCCAGCAGCCCACAGGGGGCAGGGTATGAAAAACTGTTTTTT
>TRBV6-5|.|TRBJ1-5|TRBD1
CASSYSEGAGAQHF
TGTGCCAGCAGTTACTCGGAGGGGGCTGGGGCCCAGCATTTT
>TRBV19|.|TRBJ1-1|.
CASKDPGGASRTEAFF
TGTGCCAGTAAGGACCCGGGGGGCGCAAGTCGTACTGAAGCTTTCTTT
>TRBV5-1|.|TRBJ2-1|TRBD2
CASSAGLAGHYNEQFF
TGCGCCAGCAGCGCGGGACTAGCGGGGCACTACAATGAGCAGTTCTTC
>TRBV30|few|TRBJ1-4|.
CAWTLKRAGEKLFF
TGTGCCTGGACTCTAAAAAGGGCAGGGGAAAAACTGTTTTTT
>TRBV6-1|.|TRBJ2-7|TRBD2
CASSEAGRVVYF
TGTGCCAGCAGTGAAGCCGGGAGGGTAGTTTACTTC
>TRBV13|.|TRBJ2-7|TRBD1
CASSLGTGGYEQYF
TGTGCCAGCAGCTTAGGGACAGGGGGTTACGAGCAGTACTTC
>TRBV19|.|TRBJ2-3|.
CASSGGPGDTQYF
TGCGCCAGTAGCGGTGGCCCAGGGGATACGCAGTATTTT
>TRBV10-3|.|TRBJ2-7|TRBD1
CAISDRVYEQYF
TGTGCCATCAGCGACAGGGTTTACGAGCAGTACTTC
>TRBV2|.|TRBJ2-7|.
CASRDSGEWAEQYF
TGTGCCAGCAGGGACTCGGGCGAGTGGGCCGAGCAGTACTTC